This TCR beta chain was identified during a study of T cell responses to AZD1222 COVID-19 vaccine. The study's findings and limits: At 160-218 and 743-854, vaccine-associated CD4 TCRs were dominant, and they spanned spike. Donors were mostly white British, more females; clonal diversity possibly underestimated. Nearly half of spike-specific TCRs reportedly target variant regions that are unmutated in the B.1.351 and B.1.1.7 variants.

This CDR3 spans 11 amino acids. V lost 5 bases and J lost 12, with 10 bases in between. Germline V gene data show CDR1 as SNHLY and CDR2 as FYNNEI. This clone has a handful of counts. Its antigen is as yet unknown. Assay used: immunoSEQ multiplex PCR; TCRdb lists only in-frame clones, some missing. Of around 160,000 clones listed, 85% to 95% are singletons. The sample here was peripheral blood, taken on day 0 of AZD1222 vaccination. This chain uses TRBV2 with TRBJ1-4; perhaps TRBD1 as D (5 bases). This clonotype was obtained from an adult in good health. Here the CDR3 reads CASSMRDQLFF. The CDR3 nucleotides read TGTGCCAGCAGTATGAGGGACCAACTGTTTTTT.